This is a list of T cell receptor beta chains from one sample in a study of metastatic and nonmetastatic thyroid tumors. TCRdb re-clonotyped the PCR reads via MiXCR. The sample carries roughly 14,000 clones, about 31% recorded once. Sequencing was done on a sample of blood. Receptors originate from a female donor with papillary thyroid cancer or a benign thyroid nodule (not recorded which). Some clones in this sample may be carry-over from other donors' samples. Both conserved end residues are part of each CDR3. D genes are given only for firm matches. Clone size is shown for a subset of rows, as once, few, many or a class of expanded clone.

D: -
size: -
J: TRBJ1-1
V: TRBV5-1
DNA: TGCGCCAGCAGCTTGTCTATCGGGGACGTTGAAGCTTTCTTT
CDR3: CASSLSIGDVEAFF

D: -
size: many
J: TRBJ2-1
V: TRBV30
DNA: TGTGCCTGGAGTTCCTCATACAATGAGCAGTTCTTC
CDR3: CAWSSSYNEQFF

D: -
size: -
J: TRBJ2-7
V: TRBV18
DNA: TGTGCCAGCTCACCCCACCCACCCCCGGAGGTGCAGTACTTC
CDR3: CASSPHPPPEVQYF

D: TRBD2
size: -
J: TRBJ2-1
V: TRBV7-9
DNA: TGTGCCAGCAGCCCCATCGGGGGGTTCCGGGAGCAGTTCTTC
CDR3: CASSPIGGFREQFF

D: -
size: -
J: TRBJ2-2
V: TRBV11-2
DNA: TGTGCCAACAGCTTTCTGGGACAACTGGCCGGGGAGCTGTTTTTT
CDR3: CANSFLGQLAGELFF

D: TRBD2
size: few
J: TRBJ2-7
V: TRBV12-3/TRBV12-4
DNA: TGTGCCAGCAGTTTTGGGGACTATTACGAGCAGTACTTC
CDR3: CASSFGDYYEQYF

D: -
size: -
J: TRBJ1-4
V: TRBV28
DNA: TGTGCCAGCAGTTTAGTCGGGGTAAAACTGTTTTTT
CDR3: CASSLVGVKLFF

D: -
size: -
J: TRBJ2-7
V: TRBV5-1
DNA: TGCGCCAGCAGCCCTGACGGGCCGTCCTACGAGCAGTACTTC
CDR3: CASSPDGPSYEQYF

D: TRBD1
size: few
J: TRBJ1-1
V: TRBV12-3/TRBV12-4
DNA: TGTGCCAGCAGAAAACAGGGGTATACTGAAGCTTTCTTT
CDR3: CASRKQGYTEAFF

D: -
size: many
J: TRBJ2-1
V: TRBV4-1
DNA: TGCGCCAGCAGCGACGGGGGCAGCTCCTACAATGAGCAGTTCTTC
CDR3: CASSDGGSSYNEQFF

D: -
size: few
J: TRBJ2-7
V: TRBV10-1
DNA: TGCGCCAGCAGTGCAGCCGTAATTGGAGAGCAGTACTTC
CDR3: CASSAAVIGEQYF

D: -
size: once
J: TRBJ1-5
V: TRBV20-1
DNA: TGCAGTGCTAGAGATCTTTGGGGTCAGCCCCAGCATTTT
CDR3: CSARDLWGQPQHF

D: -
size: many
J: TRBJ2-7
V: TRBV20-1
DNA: TGCAGTGCTAGAGACAGGGAACTGACCTACGAGCAGTACTTC
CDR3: CSARDRELTYEQYF

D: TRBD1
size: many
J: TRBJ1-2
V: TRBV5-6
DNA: TGTGCCAGCAGCGATACAGGGGATGGCTACACCTTC
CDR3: CASSDTGDGYTF

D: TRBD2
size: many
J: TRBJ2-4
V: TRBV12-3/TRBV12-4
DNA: TGTGCCAGCACGGATAGCGGGGGAGCCAAAAACATTCAGTACTTC
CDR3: CASTDSGGAKNIQYF

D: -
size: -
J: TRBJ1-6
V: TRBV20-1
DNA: TGCAGTGCTAGAGACAGGTTATATAATTCACCCCTCCACTTT
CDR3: CSARDRLYNSPLHF